This T cell receptor beta chain was observed in a study of cytomegalovirus exposure and HLA in healthy donors. PCR used 60 Vbeta primers and 13 Jbeta primers. Some clones are missing from TCRdb's copy, which holds only in-frame ones; the method was immunoSEQ multiplex PCR. This repertoire shows roughly 110,000 clones, roughly 72% found once; its top ten account for about 8%. Germline CDR1 is SNHLY and CDR2 is FYNNEI. Trimming pared 1 base from V and 4 bases from J, leaving 10 bases between. The CDR3 extends over 14 amino acids. This sequence was found in a man aged 30-40 years in good health and CMV-seronegative. Source material: PBMCs. The V and J genes are TRBV2 and TRBJ2-5; D perhaps matches TRBD1 (5 bases). In DNA form, the CDR3 reads TGTGCCAGCAGTGAAGGGGGCAGGGTAGAGACCCAGTACTTC. Its protein product is CASSEGGRVETQYF.